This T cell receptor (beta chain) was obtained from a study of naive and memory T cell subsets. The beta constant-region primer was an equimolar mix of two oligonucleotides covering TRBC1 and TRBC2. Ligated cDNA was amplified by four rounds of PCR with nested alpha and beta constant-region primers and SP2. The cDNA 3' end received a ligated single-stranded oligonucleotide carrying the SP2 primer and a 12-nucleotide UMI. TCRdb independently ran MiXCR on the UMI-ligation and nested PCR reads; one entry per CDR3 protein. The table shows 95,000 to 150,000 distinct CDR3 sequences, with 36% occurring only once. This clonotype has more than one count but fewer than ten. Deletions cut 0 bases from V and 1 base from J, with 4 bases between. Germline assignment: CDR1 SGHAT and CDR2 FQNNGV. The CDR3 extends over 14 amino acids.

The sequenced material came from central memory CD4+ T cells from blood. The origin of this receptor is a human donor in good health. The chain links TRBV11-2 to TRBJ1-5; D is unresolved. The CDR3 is CASSLDRSNQPQHF. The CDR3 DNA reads TGTGCCAGCAGCTTAGACCGCAGCAATCAGCCCCAGCATTTT.